What follows are 27 T cell receptor beta chains derived from one specimen sequenced in a study of high-grade serous ovarian cancer treatment subgroups (dated by TCRdb to the early 2020s). Collection of tumor samples took place before definitive surgery or chemotherapy. The library was obtained by the immunoSEQ multiplex PCR assay. Not all clones reach the TCRdb copy of this immuneACCESS table, which keeps in-frame sequences only. Checked studies attribute under half of the gap to unresolved V genes and leave the rest unexplained. For this sample the table gives about 12,000 clones, of which about nine tenths were detected only once. Around 2.9% of the sample is taken by the ten largest. Sequenced material: tumor tissue. Every receptor here comes from a human donor with high-grade serous ovarian cancer.

The chain uses TRBV6-1 and TRBJ1-5; no clear D. The CDR3 has 12 amino acids. V dropped 5 bases and J dropped 1 base, with 3 bases sitting between them. The germline V gene encodes CDR1 MNHNS and CDR2 SASEGT. The DNA for the CDR3 is TGTGCCAGCAGTTTCAGCAATCAGCCCCAGCATTTT. As protein: CASSFSNQPQHF.

The gene calls are TRBV30 and TRBJ2-1; TRBD2 aligns across 12 bases. J lost 9 bases, V lost 0 bases, and 6 bases had no gene match. Germline-derived CDR1 and CDR2 are GTSNPN and SVGIG (reference sequence). This CDR3 contains 15 residues. The CDR3 is CAWSVLLAGGGEQFF. The CDR3 DNA reads TGTGCCTGGAGTGTACTACTAGCGGGGGGCGGTGAGCAGTTCTTC. The full variable domain, in which reference TRBV30 and TRBJ2-1 provide the parts outside the CDR3, is SQTIHQWPATLVQPVGSPLSLECTVEGTSNPNLYWYRQAAGRGLQLLFYSVGIGQISSEVPQNLSASRPQDRQFILSSKKLLLSDSGFYLCAWSVLLAGGGEQFFGPGTRLTVL.

The rearrangement links TRBV18 to TRBJ2-3; D gene unclear. V lost 2 bases and J 3 bases, leaving 6 bases between the germline ends. The CDR3 sequence is 13 residues long. Germline V gene sequence: CDR1 KGHSH, CDR2 LQKENI. CDR3 coding DNA: TGTGCCAGCTCACCAACGCGGACAGATACGCAGTATTTT. Its protein product is CASSPTRTDTQYF.

The chain links TRBV10-3 to TRBJ1-6; tentative D call: TRBD1 (5 bases). Trimming stripped 5 bases from V and 8 bases from J, with 10 bases between. Germline values: CDR1 ENHRY, CDR2 SYGVKD. The CDR3 spans 13 residues. This CDR3 reads CAISNQGDSPLHF. The CDR3 DNA is TGTGCCATCAGTAACCAGGGTGATTCACCCCTCCACTTT.

This clone was seen just once. The chain joins TRBV28 to TRBJ2-6, with a tentative D call TRBD1 (6 bases). The CDR3 runs to 17 residues. V lost 5 bases and J lost 0, with 14 bases in between. CDR1 is MDHEN, CDR2 SYDVKM, per germline. The CDR3 region has the DNA TGTGCCAGCAGTCCGACAGGAAGTCTCTCTGGGGCCAACGTCCTGACTTTC. Translated: CASSPTGSLSGANVLTF.

The chain carries TRBV2 and TRBJ2-5; D ambiguous. The CDR3 sequence is 14 residues long. Trimming stripped 2 bases from V and 1 base from J, with 8 bases between. The germline gives CDR1 SNHLY, CDR2 FYNNEI. The CDR3: CASSESQPQETQYF. As DNA, the CDR3 is TGTGCCAGCAGTGAATCCCAGCCCCAAGAGACCCAGTACTTC.

J is TRBJ2-3 and V is TRBV9, with a weak D call TRBD2 (7 bases). V was shortened by 2 bases and J by 6 bases, with 19 bases between the two germline ends. This CDR3 has 16 amino acids. Germline CDR1 reads SGDLS; CDR2 reads YYNGEE. The CDR3 sequence: CASSVEGGGVGDTQYF. Written as DNA, the CDR3 is TGTGCCAGCAGCGTCGAGGGAGGGGGAGTGGGGGATACGCAGTATTTT.

The gene calls are TRBV5-1 and TRBJ2-1, with TRBD2 matching over 7 bases. Germline CDR1 SGHRS, CDR2 YFSETQ. CDR3 length: 13 residues. V was clipped by 5 bases and J by 5 bases; unmatched bases: 4. CDR3 sequence: CASRVRGDNEQFF. In DNA, the CDR3 is TGCGCCAGCAGGGTTCGGGGGGACAATGAGCAGTTCTTC.

The chain uses TRBV4-2 and TRBJ2-7; D remains ambiguous. This CDR3 contains 12 residues. Germline assignment: CDR1 LGHNA and CDR2 YNFKEQ. The ends were cut back, 4 bases at V and 3 bases at J, with 7 bases in the middle. CDR3 sequence reads: CASSPSLYEQYF. CDR3 bases: TGTGCCAGCAGCCCCAGCCTCTACGAGCAGTACTTC.

The chain employs TRBV5-5 and TRBJ2-5, with no clear D. The V gene's germline CDR1 is SGHKS and CDR2 YYEKEE (reference sequence). The CDR3 runs 13 residues. V was clipped by 0 bases and J by 2 bases, with 5 bases between them. The CDR3 protein is CASSLAQQETQYF. CDR3 DNA: TGTGCCAGCAGCTTGGCACAGCAAGAGACCCAGTACTTC.

This chain connects TRBV10-2 to TRBJ1-1; 9 bases fit TRBD1. V was pared by 5 bases and J by 5 bases, with 9 bases of the junction left unmatched. Germline lookup yields CDR1 WSHSY and CDR2 SAAADI. The CDR3 has 15 amino acids. CDR3 amino acids: CASSTTRQGGTEAFF. In nucleotides, the CDR3 is TGCGCCAGCAGTACTACTAGACAGGGGGGGACTGAAGCTTTCTTT.

The chain recombines TRBV28 with TRBJ1-2; D is possibly TRBD1 (5 bases). The V and J ends lost 2 bases and 3 bases respectively, with 10 bases between them. CDR1 and CDR2 (germline): MDHEN, SYDVKM. There are 14 residues in the CDR3. CDR3 DNA sequence: TGTGCCAGCAGTTTAGGGGGAAGCGACTATGGCTACACCTTC. It yields the protein CASSLGGSDYGYTF.

The V call is TRBV5-1, the J call TRBJ2-7; D uncertain. CDR3 length equals 14 residues. V was cut by 1 base and J by 7 bases, with 15 bases left in between. Looked up from germline, CDR1 is SGHRS and CDR2 is YFSETQ. The DNA for the CDR3 is TGCGCCAGCAGCTTGTCTGATCCGCCTTGGGAGCAGTACTTC. It encodes CASSLSDPPWEQYF.

The sample holds a few counts of this clone. The chain recombines TRBV2 with TRBJ2-6; 7 nucleotides agree with TRBD1. The V gene's germline CDR1 is SNHLY and CDR2 FYNNEI. The CDR3 is 16 amino acids. V trimming: 2 bases; J trimming: 5 bases; junction bases outside the gene matches: 6. The chain's CDR3 is CASSELVTGRANVLTF. The CDR3 DNA sequence: TGTGCCAGCAGTGAATTGGTGACAGGGCGGGCCAACGTCCTGACTTTC. The full variable domain, completed using reference TRBV2 and TRBJ2-6, is EPEVTQTPSHQVTQMGQEVILRCVPISNHLYFYWYRQILGQKVEFLVSFYNNEISEKSEIFDDQFSVERPDGSNFTLKIRSTKLEDSAMYFCASSELVTGRANVLTFGAGSRLTVL.

This clone was seen only a few times. The chain recombines TRBV6-6 with TRBJ1-6, with 8 positions matching TRBD1. CDR3 length: 14 amino acids. With V trimmed by 5 bases and J by 7 bases, 4 bases remained unmatched. Germline values: CDR1 MNHNY, CDR2 SVGAGI (reference sequence). The DNA for the CDR3 is TGTGCCAGCAGTCTAGGACAGGGCAATTCACCCCTCCACTTT. It encodes CASSLGQGNSPLHF.

The chain combines TRBV7-9 with TRBJ2-3; D not certain. The V gene lost 1 base and the J gene lost 3 bases, with 5 bases spanning the gap. This CDR3 spans 13 amino acids. Germline CDR1 reads SEHNR; CDR2 reads FQNEAQ (reference sequence). For the CDR3, the DNA is TGTGCCAGCAGCTTAGTAGGAACAGATACGCAGTATTTT. It is translated as CASSLVGTDTQYF.

The J gene is TRBJ2-5, the V gene TRBV5-1; 11 bases line up with TRBD1. Germline V gives CDR1 SGHRS, CDR2 YFSETQ. The V segment lost 1 base and the J segment 5 bases; nucleotides outside the gene matches: 10. The CDR3 is 17 residues long. CDR3 nucleotides: TGCGCCAGCAGCTTGTTAGCGGGGACAGGGGGTCAGGAGACCCAGTACTTC. Translation: CASSLLAGTGGQETQYF. Supplemented by reference TRBV5-1 and TRBJ2-5, the full variable domain reads KAGVTQTPRYLIKTRGQQVTLSCSPISGHRSVSWYQQTPGQGLQFLFEYFSETQRNKGNFPGRFSGRQFSNSRSEMNVSTLELGDSALYLCASSLLAGTGGQETQYFGPGTRLLVL.

This clone was observed once. The chain employs TRBV6-1 and TRBJ2-1; 11 bases agree with TRBD2. The trim removed 2 bases at V and 8 bases at J, leaving 5 bases unmatched. CDR1 and CDR2 from the germline V gene are MNHNS and SASEGT. The CDR3 has 15 residues. CDR3 coding DNA: TGTGCCAGCAGTGAATTAGCGGGGGGGGTCGATGAGCAGTTCTTC. This encodes CASSELAGGVDEQFF.

The chain joins TRBV4-2 to TRBJ2-3; TRBD2 matches 9 bases. Germline V gene sequence: CDR1 LGHNA, CDR2 YNFKEQ. V lost 1 base, J lost 2 bases, and 10 bases stayed unmatched. The CDR3 runs to 18 residues. This chain's CDR3 is CASSQAPLVAGATDTQYF. As DNA, the CDR3 is TGTGCCAGCAGCCAAGCACCTCTAGTAGCGGGGGCCACAGATACGCAGTATTTT.

The V call is TRBV4-3, the J call TRBJ1-2; tentatively, D is TRBD1 (6 bases). Deletions cut 2 bases from V and 7 bases from J, with 14 bases between. Germline lookup yields CDR1 LGHNA and CDR2 YSLEER. The CDR3 is made up of 14 amino acids. CDR3 loop: CASSQLTGRGGYTF. The CDR3 DNA is TGCGCCAGCAGCCAACTTACGGGCAGGGGTGGCTACACCTTC.

V usage is TRBV5-5 and J usage is TRBJ1-6, with D unresolved. V gave up 6 bases and J gave up 7 bases, with 14 bases separating them. The CDR3 loop spans 14 amino acids. The germline CDR1 and CDR2 sequences are SGHKS and YYEKEE (reference sequence). CDR3 in DNA: TGTGCCAGCAACCCGCAGATAGGCAATTCACCCCTCCACTTT. Protein: CASNPQIGNSPLHF.

The chain is built from TRBV5-1 and TRBJ1-2; the D gene is possibly TRBD1 (6 bases). CDR1 SGHRS and CDR2 YFSETQ come from the germline V gene. The ends were cut back, 5 bases at V and 5 bases at J, with 16 bases in the middle. This CDR3 is built from 14 residues. CDR3 protein: CASRPGVALYGYTF. The CDR3 nucleotides are TGCGCCAGCAGGCCAGGGGTTGCATTATATGGCTACACCTTC.

V and J are TRBV11-2 and TRBJ1-3; D not certain. The germline V gene has CDR1 SGHAT and CDR2 FQNNGV. With 0 bases removed from V and 4 bases from J, the gap between germline ends came to 7 bases. This CDR3 spans 14 amino acids. CDR3 in amino acids: CASSLEGTGNTIYF. The CDR3 nucleotides are TGTGCCAGCAGCTTAGAAGGCACCGGAAACACCATATATTTT.

For the CDR3, the DNA is TGTGCCAGCAGCTGGGGGGGACAGCGAAATAATGAAAAACTGTTTTTT. Translating it yields CASSWGGQRNNEKLFF. This rearrangement joins TRBV5-4 to TRBJ1-4; 7 bases line up with TRBD1. CDR3 length equals 16 residues. Per the germline V gene, CDR1 is SGHNT and CDR2 is YYREEE (reference sequence). The V gene end was trimmed by 3 bases and the J gene end by 4 bases; junction bases not matched to a gene: 9.

The chain links TRBV5-1 to TRBJ2-2; 9 nucleotides line up with TRBD1. CDR3 length equals 16 residues. Germline V gene data show CDR1 as SGHRS and CDR2 as YFSETQ. The junction had 1 base not matched to a gene; V was cut back by 0 bases and J by 1 base. Written as DNA, the CDR3 is TGCGCCAGCAGCTTGGGGGGACAGGGGAACACCGGGGAGCTGTTTTTT. It is translated as CASSLGGQGNTGELFF.

This chain uses TRBV5-4 with TRBJ2-5, with D unclear. The ends were cut back, 0 bases at V and 4 bases at J, with 7 bases in the middle. Germline V gene data show CDR1 as SGHNT and CDR2 as YYREEE (reference sequence). The CDR3 consists of 13 residues. CDR3 nucleotide sequence: TGTGCCAGCAGCTTGGGCTATGGAGAGACCCAGTACTTC. Translation gives CASSLGYGETQYF.

The chain is built from TRBV28 and TRBJ2-7, with TRBD1 matching over 10 bases. V shed 5 bases, J shed 6 bases, and the junction held 7 bases outside the gene matches. CDR1 is MDHEN, CDR2 SYDVKM, per germline. The CDR3 contains 14 residues. The DNA of the CDR3 is TGTGCCAGCAGTACGGGACAGGGGATTTCCGAGCAGTACGTC. It encodes CASSTGQGISEQYV.